The T cell receptor beta chain under discussion was sequenced for a study of blood T cells in healthy people across ages. With a J-beta primer mix and a sample-barcoded 5' primer, a second PCR ran about 7 to 12 cycles. Each cDNA molecule was tagged by a template-switch adaptor with 12 random nucleotides. MiXCR, applied by TCRdb to the 5' RACE reads, yields one record per CDR3 protein. This table holds 1.5 million to 2 million distinct CDR3 sequences, around 48% found once. A note on this clonotype: Its specificity is unknown.

The sample providers were healthy Caucasian people from Russia, aged roughly 6 to 95. Per-sample yields of isolated PBMCs were at least 7 million. Study-wide findings and caveats: No one knew whether donors had CMV, which possibly confounded expanded clonotype changes.

Trimming pared 5 bases from V and 2 bases from J, leaving 13 bases between. The CDR3 extends over 14 amino acids. The V gene's germline CDR1 is MNHEY and CDR2 SVGEGT. The chain combines TRBV6-2 or TRBV6-3 with TRBJ2-7; D is possibly TRBD2 (6 bases). The material sequenced was blood. The receptor was isolated from a woman in her 40s in good health. CDR3 sequence reads: CASSKRVPPYEQYF. DNA for the CDR3: TGTGCCAGCAGTAAGCGGGTCCCGCCCTACGAGCAGTACTTC.